Sequencing of this TCR beta chain was carried out in a study of T cells in Graves' hyperthyroidism and ophthalmopathy. General study findings and limits: A model of 13 V-J features distinguished ophthalmopathy from stable hyperthyroidism. Model output signaled ophthalmopathy a median 6.5 months ahead of onset.

This clonotype was detected many times. Its cognate antigen is unknown. With 5 bases removed from V and 0 bases from J, the gap between germline ends came to 13 bases. Germline CDR1 reads SGHTA; CDR2 reads FQGNSA. The CDR3 loop spans 15 amino acids. The investigators amplified TCR beta CDR3 regions from RNA transcripts. First-round RT-PCR with HTBI primers amplified the TCR CDR3 region. TCRdb redid the calling of the multiplex PCR reads with MiXCR, one entry per CDR3 protein. This table has hundreds of thousands of distinct CDR3 sequences, around 42% appearing once. Patients aged 18 to 65 had newly diagnosed hyperthyroidism lasting under 2 months.

This receptor was obtained from a woman aged 18-35 years with Graves' hyperthyroidism. This chain joins TRBV7-2 and TRBJ2-5, with a tentative D call TRBD2 (6 bases). Sequenced sample: peripheral blood or thyroid tissue (not recorded which). CDR3 sequence (DNA): TGTGCCAGCAGCCCCCAAGCTAGCGACCAAGAGACCCAGTACTTC. Encoded protein: CASSPQASDQETQYF.